These T cell receptor beta chains were read from a single sample in a study of cytomegalovirus exposure and HLA in healthy donors. Sequenced by immunoSEQ multiplex PCR; TCRdb stores in-frame clones only, minus some. Altogether over 150,000 clones are present, roughly 80% being singletons, with the ten largest covering about 4.5%. The sequenced sample was PBMCs. These receptors were collected from a man in his forties in good health and CMV-seronegative. The CDR3 runs from the conserved cysteine through the conserved F or W. The D gene is left open where the match is weak. Not every row has a clone size; where given, it reads once, few, many or a size class.

size	D	V	J	CDR3	DNA
-	-	TRBV6-5	TRBJ1-6	CASSYEGSYNSPLHF	TGTGCCAGCAGTTACGAGGGTAGCTATAATTCACCCCTCCACTTT
few	TRBD1	TRBV7-8	TRBJ2-2	CASSSGTANTGELFF	TGTGCCAGCAGCTCCGGGACAGCGAACACCGGGGAGCTGTTTTTT
-	-	TRBV7-3	TRBJ2-5	CASSLSRGTGETQYF	TGTGCCAGCAGCTTAAGTAGGGGTACGGGAGAGACCCAGTACTTC
-	TRBD2	TRBV5-1	TRBJ2-5	CASSRTSGGAETQYF	TGCGCCAGCAGCCGGACTAGCGGGGGGGCGGAGACCCAGTACTTC
-	-	TRBV5-1	TRBJ1-2	CASSPDPGQNYGYTF	TGCGCCAGCAGCCCGGATCCCGGACAGAATTATGGCTACACCTTC
-	-	TRBV6-1	TRBJ1-2	CASITSNYGYTF	TGTGCCAGCATTACTTCTAACTATGGCTACACCTTC
few	-	TRBV5-6	TRBJ2-1	CASSRVQVGDEQFF	TGTGCCAGCAGTCGCGTTCAGGTCGGCGATGAGCAGTTCTTC
-	TRBD1	TRBV5-1	TRBJ1-2	CASSYGTGDFYGYTF	TGCGCCAGCAGCTATGGGACAGGGGACTTCTATGGCTACACCTTC
-	-	TRBV5-1	TRBJ2-2	CASSLWDFYNTGELFF	TGCGCCAGCAGCTTGTGGGACTTTTACAACACCGGGGAGCTGTTTTTT
-	-	TRBV11-3	TRBJ2-5	CASSPRAGSQETQYF	TGTGCCAGCAGCCCCAGAGCCGGGAGCCAAGAGACCCAGTACTTC
-	-	TRBV19	TRBJ2-2	CASSIVTTRNGELFF	TGTGCCAGTAGTATAGTTACGACTAGGAACGGGGAGCTGTTTTTT
-	-	TRBV7-8	TRBJ2-3	CASSLWLGLGTDTQYF	TGTGCCAGCAGCTTATGGTTGGGGCTGGGCACAGATACGCAGTATTTT
few	-	TRBV6-5	TRBJ1-2	CASSSPRALNYGYTF	TGTGCCAGCAGTTCCCCCAGGGCTTTAAACTATGGCTACACCTTC
-	TRBD1	TRBV5-4	TRBJ2-3	CASSRDRGTDTQYF	TGTGCCAGCAGTAGGGACAGGGGCACAGATACGCAGTATTTT
-	TRBD2	TRBV5-1	TRBJ2-5	CASTELAGGLGETQYF	TGCGCCAGCACCGAACTAGCGGGGGGCCTTGGAGAGACCCAGTACTTC
-	-	TRBV19	TRBJ2-5	CASSIAAREEETQYF	TGTGCCAGTAGTATCGCGGCGAGGGAGGAGGAGACCCAGTACTTC
-	TRBD1	TRBV7-2	TRBJ2-7	CASSLAGTVYEQYF	TGTGCCAGCAGCTTAGCAGGGACAGTCTACGAGCAGTACTTC
once	TRBD1	TRBV29-1	TRBJ2-3	CSVYNRGLIDTQYF	TGCAGCGTTTACAACAGGGGGCTGATAGATACGCAGTATTTT